The 10 T cell receptor beta chains listed next were all sequenced from one sample in a study of blood T cell repertoires in COVID-19. Clones were sequenced by immunoSEQ multiplex PCR, and TCRdb holds only the in-frame ones, with some missing. The sample carries 210,000 or so clones, approximately 85% recorded once. The sequenced sample consisted of peripheral blood. Receptors originate from a man aged 50-60 years with COVID-19, enrolled during active disease.

The chain carries TRBV27 and TRBJ2-2, with 7 bases lining up with TRBD1. The CDR3 consists of 17 residues. Trimming at V came to 3 bases and at J to 6 bases, leaving 13 bases not matched to a gene. The germline CDR1 and CDR2 sequences are MNHEY and SMNVEV (reference sequence). CDR3 bases: TGTGCCAGCAGTTTTGCAGGGGGACCTCGGACATCCGGGGAGCTGTTTTTT. Protein: CASSFAGGPRTSGELFF.

This clone appeared once. The rearrangement uses TRBV18 and TRBJ2-3, with D unclear. Trimming stripped 2 bases from V and 0 bases from J, with 6 bases between. This CDR3 region has 14 residues. Germline CDR1 is KGHSH and CDR2 is LQKENI. Here the CDR3 DNA reads TGTGCCAGCTCACCAATACGGAGCACAGATACGCAGTATTTT. Amino acid sequence: CASSPIRSTDTQYF.

This chain connects TRBV29-1 to TRBJ1-2; 11 bases line up with TRBD1. Germline CDR1 and CDR2: SQVTM and ANQGSEA. The J segment lost 8 bases and the V segment lost 5 bases, leaving 16 bases of the junction unmatched. CDR3 length: 16 amino acids. CDR3 nucleotides: TGCAGCGTTTATCCAGGACAGGGGGCGGTTTTTCGGGGCTACACCTTC. Protein sequence: CSVYPGQGAVFRGYTF.

The chain has TRBV30 and TRBJ2-7; D may be TRBD1 (5 bases). The germline gives CDR1 GTSNPN, CDR2 SVGIG (reference sequence). This CDR3 is built from 12 residues. Between the trimmed V and J ends, which lost 4 bases and 5 bases, there was a span of 12 bases. CDR3 amino acids: CAWKGLVDEQYF. The CDR3 DNA follows: TGTGCCTGGAAGGGGTTAGTCGACGAGCAGTACTTC.

In regard to this clone: Distinct nucleotide sequences in the sample also encode this CDR3. The chain combines TRBV11-2 with TRBJ2-3; D gene uncertain. The CDR3 length is 14 residues. Between the trimmed V and J ends, which lost 1 base and 0 bases, there was a span of 5 bases. Germline CDR1 is SGHAT and CDR2 is FQNNGV. CDR3 protein: CASSLGLSTDTQYF. The CDR3 bases are TGTGCCAGCAGCTTAGGACTGAGCACAGATACGCAGTATTTT.

CDR3 sequence (DNA): TGTGCCATTTCCCGTGGAGTAGGGGGCCTTTACTACGAGCAGTACTTC. This gives the protein CAISRGVGGLYYEQYF. The J gene is TRBJ2-7, the V gene TRBV10-3; 7 bases align to TRBD1. This CDR3 contains 16 residues. V shed 9 bases, J shed 3 bases, and the junction held 17 bases outside the gene matches. The germline V gene encodes CDR1 ENHRY and CDR2 SYGVKD.

The V call is TRBV3-1 (or the pseudogene TRBV3-2), the J call TRBJ1-4; D is unresolved. Per the germline V gene, CDR1 is LGHDT and CDR2 is YNNKEL (reference sequence). The CDR3 is 13 residues long. Trimming stripped 0 bases from V and 4 bases from J, with 3 bases between. The chain's CDR3 is CASSQDLNEKLFF. CDR3 nucleotide sequence: TGTGCCAGCAGCCAAGACCTTAATGAAAAACTGTTTTTT.

In its sample, this clone was seen once. The rearrangement joins TRBV7-3 to TRBJ1-4, with unresolved D. Trimming took off 5 bases at V and 7 bases at J, with 17 bases between the two ends. Per the germline V gene, CDR1 is SGHTA and CDR2 is FQGTGA. The CDR3 has 15 residues. The CDR3 DNA sequence: TGTGCCAGCAGCCCGACGACCGAGGTGGGTGAAAAACTGTTTTTT. Amino acids: CASSPTTEVGEKLFF.

V gene TRBV23-1 combines with J gene TRBJ2-7; D may be TRBD1 (5 bases). TRBV23-1 is reported as an ORF; its role is uncertain. The length of the CDR3 is 14 residues. With 4 bases removed from V and 2 bases from J, the gap between germline ends came to 12 bases. The CDR3 sequence: CASSRWTPTYEQYF. The CDR3 bases are TGCGCCAGCAGTCGATGGACACCTACCTACGAGCAGTACTTC.

The J gene is TRBJ2-2, the V gene TRBV6-5; perhaps TRBD1 as D (6 bases). Germline V lookup: CDR1 MNHEY, CDR2 SVGAGI. V was shortened by 4 bases and J by 1 base, with 7 bases between the two germline ends. This CDR3 comprises 14 residues. CDR3 DNA: TGTGCCAGCAGTTCGGACAGGAACACCGGGGAGCTGTTTTTT. It codes for CASSSDRNTGELFF.